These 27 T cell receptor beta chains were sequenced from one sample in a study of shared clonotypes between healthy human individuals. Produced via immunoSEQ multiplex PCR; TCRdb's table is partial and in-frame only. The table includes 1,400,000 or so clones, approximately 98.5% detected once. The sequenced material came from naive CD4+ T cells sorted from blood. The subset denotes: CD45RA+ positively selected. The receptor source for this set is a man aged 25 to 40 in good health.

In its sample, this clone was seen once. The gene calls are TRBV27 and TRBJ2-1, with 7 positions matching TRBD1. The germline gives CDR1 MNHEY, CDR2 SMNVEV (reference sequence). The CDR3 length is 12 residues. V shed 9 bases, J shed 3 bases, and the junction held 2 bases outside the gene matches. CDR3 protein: CARGTVYNEQFF. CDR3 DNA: TGTGCCAGGGGGACAGTCTACAATGAGCAGTTCTTC.

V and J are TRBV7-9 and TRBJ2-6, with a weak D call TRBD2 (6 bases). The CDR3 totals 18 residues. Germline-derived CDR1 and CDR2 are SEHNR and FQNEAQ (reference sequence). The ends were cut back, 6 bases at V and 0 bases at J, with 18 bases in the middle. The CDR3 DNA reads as TGTGCCAGCAGTTTGATTCCGGGACTCGCCTCTGGGGCCAACGTCCTGACTTTC. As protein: CASSLIPGLASGANVLTF.

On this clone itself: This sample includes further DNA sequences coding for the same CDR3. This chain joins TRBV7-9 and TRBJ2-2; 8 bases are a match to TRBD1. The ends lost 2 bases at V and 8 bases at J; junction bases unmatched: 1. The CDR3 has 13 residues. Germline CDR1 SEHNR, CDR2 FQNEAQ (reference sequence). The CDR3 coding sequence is TGTGCCAGCAGCTTACAGGGGGCAGGGGAGCTGTTTTTT. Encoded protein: CASSLQGAGELFF.

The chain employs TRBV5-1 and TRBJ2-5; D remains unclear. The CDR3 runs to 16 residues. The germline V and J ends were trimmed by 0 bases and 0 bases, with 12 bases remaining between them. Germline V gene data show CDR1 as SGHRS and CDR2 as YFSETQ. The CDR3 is CASSLGQFSYQETQYF. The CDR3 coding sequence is TGCGCCAGCAGCTTGGGTCAATTTTCGTACCAAGAGACCCAGTACTTC.

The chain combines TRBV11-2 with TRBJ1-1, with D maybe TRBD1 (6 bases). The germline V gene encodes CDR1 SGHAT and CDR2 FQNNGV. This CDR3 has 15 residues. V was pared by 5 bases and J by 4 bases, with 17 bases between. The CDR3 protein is CASSLYAGGPTEAFF. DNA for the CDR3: TGTGCCAGCAGCCTCTACGCGGGGGGCCCCACTGAAGCTTTCTTT.

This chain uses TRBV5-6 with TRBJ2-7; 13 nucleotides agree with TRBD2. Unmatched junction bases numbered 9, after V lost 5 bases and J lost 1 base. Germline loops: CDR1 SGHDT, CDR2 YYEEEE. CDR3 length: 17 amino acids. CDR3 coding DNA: TGTGCCAGCAGTTCTGGGACTAGCGGGACCACATCCTACGAGCAGTACTTC. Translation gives CASSSGTSGTTSYEQYF.

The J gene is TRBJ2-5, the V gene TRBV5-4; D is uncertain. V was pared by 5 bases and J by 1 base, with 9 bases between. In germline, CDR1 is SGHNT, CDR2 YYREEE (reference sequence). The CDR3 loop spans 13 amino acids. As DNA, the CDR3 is TGTGCCAGCAGTAGGAAAATCCAAGAGACCCAGTACTTC. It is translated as CASSRKIQETQYF.

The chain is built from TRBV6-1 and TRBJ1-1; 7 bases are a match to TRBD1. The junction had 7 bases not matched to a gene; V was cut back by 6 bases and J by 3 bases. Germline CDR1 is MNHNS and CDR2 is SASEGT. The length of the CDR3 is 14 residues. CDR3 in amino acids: CASSRTGLYTEAFF. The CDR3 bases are TGTGCCAGCAGCCGGACAGGCCTCTACACTGAAGCTTTCTTT.

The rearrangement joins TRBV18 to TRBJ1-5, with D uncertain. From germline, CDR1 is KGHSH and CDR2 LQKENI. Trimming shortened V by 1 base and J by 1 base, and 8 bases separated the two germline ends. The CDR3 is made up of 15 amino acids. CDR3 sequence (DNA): TGTGCCAGCTCACCACTGGGAGGGAGCAATCAGCCCCAGCATTTT. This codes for CASSPLGGSNQPQHF. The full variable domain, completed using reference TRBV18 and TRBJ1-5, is NAGVMQNPRHLVRRRGQEARLRCSPMKGHSHVYWYRQLPEEGLKFMVYLQKENIIDESGMPKERFSAEFPKEGPSILRIQQVVRGDSAAYFCASSPLGGSNQPQHFGDGTRLSIL.

CDR3 amino acids: CASSLGGKNTDTQYF. Written as DNA, the CDR3 is TGTGCCAGCAGTTTAGGCGGGAAAAACACAGATACGCAGTATTTT. The V gene is TRBV28, the J gene TRBJ2-3; tentatively, D is TRBD2 (6 bases). This CDR3 region has 15 residues. From germline, CDR1 is MDHEN and CDR2 SYDVKM. Trimming took 2 bases from V and 2 from J, leaving 11 bases between them.

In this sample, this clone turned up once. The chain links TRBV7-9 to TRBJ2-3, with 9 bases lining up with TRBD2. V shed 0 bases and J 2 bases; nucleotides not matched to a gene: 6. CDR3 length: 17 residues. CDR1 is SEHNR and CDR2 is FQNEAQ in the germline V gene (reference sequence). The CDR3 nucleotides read TGTGCCAGCAGCTTAGCGGTCTTAGCGGGAGACACAGATACGCAGTATTTT. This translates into CASSLAVLAGDTDTQYF.

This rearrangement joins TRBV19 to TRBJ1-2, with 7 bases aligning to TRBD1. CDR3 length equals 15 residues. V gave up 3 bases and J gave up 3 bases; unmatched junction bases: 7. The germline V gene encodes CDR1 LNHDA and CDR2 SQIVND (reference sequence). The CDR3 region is CASSISQGKDYGYTF. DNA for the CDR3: TGTGCCAGTAGTATTTCACAGGGGAAGGACTATGGCTACACCTTC.

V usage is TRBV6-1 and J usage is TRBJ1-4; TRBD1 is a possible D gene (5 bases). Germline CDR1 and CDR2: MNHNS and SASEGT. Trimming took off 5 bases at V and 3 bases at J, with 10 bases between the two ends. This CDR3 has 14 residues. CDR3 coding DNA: TGTGCCAGCAGTCGACAGTTACCTAATGAAAAACTGTTTTTT. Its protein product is CASSRQLPNEKLFF.

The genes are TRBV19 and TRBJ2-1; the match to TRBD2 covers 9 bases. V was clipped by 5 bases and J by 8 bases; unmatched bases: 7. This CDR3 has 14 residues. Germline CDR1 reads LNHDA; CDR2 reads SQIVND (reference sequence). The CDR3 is CASSLSSGKYEQFF. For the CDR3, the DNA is TGTGCCAGTAGTTTGTCTAGCGGGAAATATGAGCAGTTCTTC. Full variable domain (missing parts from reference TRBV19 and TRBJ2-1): DGGITQSPKYLFRKEGQNVTLSCEQNLNHDAMYWYRQDPGQGLRLIYYSQIVNDFQKGDIAEGYSVSREKKESFPLTVTSAQKNPTAFYLCASSLSSGKYEQFFGPGTRLTVL.

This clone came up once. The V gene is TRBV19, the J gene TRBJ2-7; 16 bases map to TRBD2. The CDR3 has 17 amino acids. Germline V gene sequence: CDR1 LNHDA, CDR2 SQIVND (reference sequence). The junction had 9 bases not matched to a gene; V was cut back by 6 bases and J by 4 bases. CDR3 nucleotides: TGTGCCAGTAGGGCTTCCGGGACTAGCGGGAGGGAATACGAGCAGTACTTC. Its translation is CASRASGTSGREYEQYF.

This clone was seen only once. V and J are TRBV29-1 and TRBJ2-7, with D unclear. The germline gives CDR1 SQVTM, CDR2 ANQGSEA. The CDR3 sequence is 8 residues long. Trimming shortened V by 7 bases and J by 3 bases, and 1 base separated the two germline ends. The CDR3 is CSDYEQYF. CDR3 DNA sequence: TGCAGCGACTACGAGCAGTACTTC.

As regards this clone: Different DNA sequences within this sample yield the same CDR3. In DNA form, the CDR3 reads TGTGCCAGCTCGCCAGACAGTAATGAGCAGTTCTTC. It yields the protein CASSPDSNEQFF. This rearrangement joins TRBV18 to TRBJ2-1; D may be TRBD1 (5 bases). CDR1 KGHSH and CDR2 LQKENI come from the germline V gene. The germline V and J ends were trimmed by 6 bases and 7 bases, with 10 bases remaining between them. This CDR3 comprises 12 residues. Full variable domain (missing parts from reference TRBV18 and TRBJ2-1): NAGVMQNPRHLVRRRGQEARLRCSPMKGHSHVYWYRQLPEEGLKFMVYLQKENIIDESGMPKERFSAEFPKEGPSILRIQQVVRGDSAAYFCASSPDSNEQFFGPGTRLTVL.

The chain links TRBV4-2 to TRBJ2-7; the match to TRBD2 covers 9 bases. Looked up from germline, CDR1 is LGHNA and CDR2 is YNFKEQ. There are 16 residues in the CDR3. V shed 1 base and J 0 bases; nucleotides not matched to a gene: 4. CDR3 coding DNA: TGTGCCAGCAGCCAAGGGGCGGGAGGGCCCTCCTACGAGCAGTACTTC. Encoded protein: CASSQGAGGPSYEQYF.

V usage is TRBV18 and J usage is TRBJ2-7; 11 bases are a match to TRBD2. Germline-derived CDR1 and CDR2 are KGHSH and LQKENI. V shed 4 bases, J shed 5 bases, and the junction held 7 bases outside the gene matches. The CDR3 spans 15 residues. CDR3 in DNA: TGTGCCAGCTCACATACTAGCGGGAGTATCCACGAGCAGTACTTC. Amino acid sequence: CASSHTSGSIHEQYF.

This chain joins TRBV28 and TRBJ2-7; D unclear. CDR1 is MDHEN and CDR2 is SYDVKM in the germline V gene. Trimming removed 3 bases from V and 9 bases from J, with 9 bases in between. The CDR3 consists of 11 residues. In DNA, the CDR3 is TGTGCCAGCAGTTTGGGCAACGGGCAGTACTTC. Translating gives CASSLGNGQYF.

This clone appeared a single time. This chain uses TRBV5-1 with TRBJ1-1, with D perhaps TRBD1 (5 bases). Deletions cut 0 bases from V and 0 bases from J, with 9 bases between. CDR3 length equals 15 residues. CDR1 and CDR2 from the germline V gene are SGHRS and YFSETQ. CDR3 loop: CASSLDGGLNTEAFF. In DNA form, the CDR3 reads TGCGCCAGCAGCTTGGACGGGGGTTTGAACACTGAAGCTTTCTTT.

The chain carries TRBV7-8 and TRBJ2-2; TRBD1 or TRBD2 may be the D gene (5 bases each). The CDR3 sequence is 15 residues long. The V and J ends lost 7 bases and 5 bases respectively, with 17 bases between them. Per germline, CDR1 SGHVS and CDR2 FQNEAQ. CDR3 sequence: CASTKRGPVTGELFF. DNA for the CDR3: TGTGCCAGCACTAAAAGGGGACCAGTAACCGGGGAGCTGTTTTTT.

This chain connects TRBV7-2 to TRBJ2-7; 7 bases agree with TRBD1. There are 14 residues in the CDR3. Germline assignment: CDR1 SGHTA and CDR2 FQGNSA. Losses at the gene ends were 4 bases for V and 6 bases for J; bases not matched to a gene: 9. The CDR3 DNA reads TGTGCCAGCAGCTCCACGACAGGGTGGGGCGAGCAGTACTTC. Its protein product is CASSSTTGWGEQYF.

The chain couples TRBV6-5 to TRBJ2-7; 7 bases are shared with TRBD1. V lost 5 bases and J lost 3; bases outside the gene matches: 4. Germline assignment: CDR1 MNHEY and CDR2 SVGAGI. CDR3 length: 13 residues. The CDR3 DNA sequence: TGTGCCAGCAGTCCCGGGACAGTCTACGAGCAGTACTTC. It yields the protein CASSPGTVYEQYF.

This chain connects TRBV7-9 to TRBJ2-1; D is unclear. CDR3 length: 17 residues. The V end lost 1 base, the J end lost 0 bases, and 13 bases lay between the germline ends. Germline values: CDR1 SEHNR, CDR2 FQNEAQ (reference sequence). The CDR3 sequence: CASSLVFDPDSYNEQFF. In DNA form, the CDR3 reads TGTGCCAGCAGCTTAGTATTTGATCCTGACTCCTACAATGAGCAGTTCTTC.

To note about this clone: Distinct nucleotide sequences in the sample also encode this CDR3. CDR3 sequence: CASSSGTLSYNEQFF. DNA for the CDR3: TGTGCCAGCAGCTCAGGGACCCTCTCCTACAATGAGCAGTTCTTC. The chain recombines TRBV7-9 with TRBJ2-1; possibly TRBD1 or TRBD2 for D (5 bases each). The CDR3 extends over 15 amino acids. CDR1 and CDR2 from the germline V gene are SEHNR and FQNEAQ (reference sequence). The ends were cut back, 4 bases at V and 0 bases at J, with 10 bases in the middle. Using reference TRBV7-9 and TRBJ2-1 for the parts outside the CDR3, the full variable domain is DTGVSQNPRHKITKRGQNVTFRCDPISEHNRLYWYRQTLGQGPEFLTYFQNEAQLEKSRLLSDRFSAERPKGSFSTLEIQRTEQGDSAMYLCASSSGTLSYNEQFFGPGTRLTVL.

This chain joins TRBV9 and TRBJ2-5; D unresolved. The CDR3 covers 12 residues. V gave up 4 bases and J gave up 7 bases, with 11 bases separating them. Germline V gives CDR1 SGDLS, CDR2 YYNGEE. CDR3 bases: TGTGCCAGCAGCCCTTCCCGAGGGACCCAGTACTTC. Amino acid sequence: CASSPSRGTQYF.